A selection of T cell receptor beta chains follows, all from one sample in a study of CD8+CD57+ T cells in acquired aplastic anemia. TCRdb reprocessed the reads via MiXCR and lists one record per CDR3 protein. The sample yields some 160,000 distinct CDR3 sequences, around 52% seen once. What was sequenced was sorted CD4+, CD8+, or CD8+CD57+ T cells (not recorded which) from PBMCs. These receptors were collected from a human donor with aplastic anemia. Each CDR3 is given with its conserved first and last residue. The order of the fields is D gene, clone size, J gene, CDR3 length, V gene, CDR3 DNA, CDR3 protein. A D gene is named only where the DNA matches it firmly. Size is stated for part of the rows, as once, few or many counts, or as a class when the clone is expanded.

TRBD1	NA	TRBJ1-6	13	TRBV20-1	TGCAGTGCTAGGAACAGGGGGGATTCACCCCTCCACTTT	CSARNRGDSPLHF
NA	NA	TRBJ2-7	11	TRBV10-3	TGTGCCATAGGGGCCGAAAACGAGCAGTACTTC	CAIGAENEQYF
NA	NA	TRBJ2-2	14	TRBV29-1	TGCAGCGTCCGGGTGGGAGGGAACACCGGGGAGCTGTTTTTT	CSVRVGGNTGELFF
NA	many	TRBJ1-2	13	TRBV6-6	TGTGCCAGCAGTTACTCGCGGGGGCATGGCTACACCTTC	CASSYSRGHGYTF
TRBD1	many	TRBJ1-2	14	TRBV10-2	TGCGCCAGCAGTGAAGGGACAGGGGGCGATGGCTACACCTTC	CASSEGTGGDGYTF
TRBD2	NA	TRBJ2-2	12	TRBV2	TGTGCCAGCACCGGGGGGGTCGGAGAGCTGTTTTTT	CASTGGVGELFF
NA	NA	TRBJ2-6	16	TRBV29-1	TGCAGCGTTTTCCCCGGGCTGTGCTCTGGGGCCAACGTCCTGACTTTC	CSVFPGLCSGANVLTF
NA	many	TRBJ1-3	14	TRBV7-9	TGTGCCAGCAGCCAAGGGACCGATGGAAACACCATATATTTT	CASSQGTDGNTIYF
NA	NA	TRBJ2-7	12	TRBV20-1	TGCAGTGCCGGCGACATCTTCTACGAGCAGTACTTC	CSAGDIFYEQYF
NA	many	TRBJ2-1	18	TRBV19	TGTGCCAGTTCGGGCAAGGAGCGAGAGTCCTTATCCTACAATGAGCAGTTCTTC	CASSGKERESLSYNEQFF
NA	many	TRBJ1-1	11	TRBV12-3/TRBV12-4	TGTGCCAGCAGTTCCCCGGGGGATGCTTTCTTT	CASSSPGDAFF
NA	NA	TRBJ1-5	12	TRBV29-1	TGCAGCGCAACCACAGGGACTCAGCCCCAGCATTTT	CSATTGTQPQHF
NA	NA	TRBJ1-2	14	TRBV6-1	TGTGCCAGCAGTGGGGTGGGGGTGAACTATGGCTACACCTTC	CASSGVGVNYGYTF
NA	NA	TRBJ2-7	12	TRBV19	TGTGCCAGTAGTAATAGGGACTACGAGCAGTACTTC	CASSNRDYEQYF
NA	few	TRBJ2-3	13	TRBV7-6	TGTGCCAGCAGCAAAGCCTCCACAGATACGCAGTATTTT	CASSKASTDTQYF
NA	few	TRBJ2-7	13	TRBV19	TGTGCCAGTAGTAGTCTAGCTCCCTACGAGCAGTACTTC	CASSSLAPYEQYF
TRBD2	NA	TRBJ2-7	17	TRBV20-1	TGCAGTGCCCCCGGGACTAGCGGGAGGACGGACTCCTACGAGCAGTACTTC	CSAPGTSGRTDSYEQYF
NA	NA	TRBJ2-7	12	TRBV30	TGTGCCTGGAGTGTACTACTAGCCGAGCAGTACTTC	CAWSVLLAEQYF
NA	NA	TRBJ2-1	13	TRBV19	TGTGCCAGTAGTATTATCAGGAGCAATGAGCAGTTCTTC	CASSIIRSNEQFF
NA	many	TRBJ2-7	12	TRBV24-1	TGTGCCACCAGTGATTTGTGGGACGAGCAGTACTTC	CATSDLWDEQYF
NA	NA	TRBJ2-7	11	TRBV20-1	TGCAGTGCGACTACAGGCTACGAGCAGTACTTC	CSATTGYEQYF
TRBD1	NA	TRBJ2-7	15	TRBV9	TGTGCCAGCAGCAACCGGGACAGGGGCTCCTACGAGCAGTACTTC	CASSNRDRGSYEQYF